Reported below is one T cell receptor beta chain. As originally analysed: For nucleated cells, counts were estimated from reference gene primer amplification. Clones were sequenced by immunoSEQ multiplex PCR, and TCRdb holds only the in-frame ones, with some missing. From that table come the V and J calls and clone size; the DNA was used to work out D and trimming. Of 400,000 to 450,000 clones detected, 80% to 90% appear once; the ten largest clones hold 0.75% to 0.85%. The sample belongs to a study of blood T cell repertoires in COVID-19. On the study more broadly: From T cells, B-cell-depleted T cells, or PBMCs came the material, which was cDNA or gDNA.

The specimen sequenced was peripheral blood. This clonotype was sampled from a man aged 18-30 years with COVID-19, enrolled during active disease.

CDR3 bases: TGTGCCATCAGCTACGGGGGATATGGCTACACCTTC. It is translated as CAISYGGYGYTF. The chain carries TRBV10-3 and TRBJ1-2, with a weak D call TRBD1 (5 bases). The CDR3 totals 12 residues. Germline values: CDR1 ENHRY, CDR2 SYGVKD. Trimming shortened V by 6 bases and J by 5 bases, and 10 bases separated the two germline ends.